These T cell receptor beta chains were read from a single sample in a study of T cells after yellow fever vaccination. TCRdb used MiXCR to reprocess the 5' RACE reads, holding one entry per CDR3 protein. This repertoire shows approximately 70,000 distinct CDR3 sequences, approximately 7% found once; its top ten account for more than 35%. This sample comprised CD8+ T cells sorted from PBMCs, obtained 45 days after the first yellow fever vaccination. The receptors come from a man younger than 30 who received the YFV17D yellow fever vaccine. CDR3s leave out the opening cysteine and the closing phenylalanine or tryptophan. D genes are given only for firm matches.

v_gene	d_gene	CDR3aa
TRBV29-1	-	SVEGIQGPNNEQL
TRBV20-1	-	SAYFHLRGNNEQF
TRBV11-2	-	ASSARRRDLYSDTQY
TRBV10-1	-	ASSVHLDNEQF
TRBV5-5	-	ASSLPQGSYEQY
TRBV7-2	TRBD2	ASTGGISQETQY
TRBV6-2/TRBV6-3	TRBD2	ASRTRTSRPGELF
TRBV7-9	-	ASSYPNWVGIGGYT
TRBV12-3/TRBV12-4	-	ASSEGVRANTGELF
TRBV24-1	-	ATSPGHLQETQY
TRBV2	TRBD2	ASRGSGGGAEQY
TRBV7-8	TRBD1	ASSAWTGQSRYGYT
TRBV5-6	TRBD2	ASSSGGSGGPSSYNEQF
TRBV14	-	ASSPRGHYGYT
TRBV12-3/TRBV12-4	-	ASSLSVGDTQY
TRBV4-1	TRBD2	ASSPSPGGKKETQY
TRBV12-3/TRBV12-4	-	ASSTPGLPNEQF
TRBV4-1	-	ASSHVGGRNEQF
TRBV29-1	TRBD1	SVEDVAGGNSYEQY
TRBV19	-	ASSMMGEAMNTEAF
TRBV5-1	-	ASGTGTGNTEAF
TRBV4-1	-	ASSQIGAFGQPQH